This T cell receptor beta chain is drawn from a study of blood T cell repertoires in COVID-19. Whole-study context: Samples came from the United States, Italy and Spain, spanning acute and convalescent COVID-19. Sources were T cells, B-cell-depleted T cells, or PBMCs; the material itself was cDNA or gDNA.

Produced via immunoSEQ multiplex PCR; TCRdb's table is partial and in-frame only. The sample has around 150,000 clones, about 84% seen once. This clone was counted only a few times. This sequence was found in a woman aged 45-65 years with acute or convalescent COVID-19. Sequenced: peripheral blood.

The CDR3, as DNA: TGTGCCAGCAGCAAACAGTCGCGGAGAGGCGGAGACACCATATATTTT. Its translation is CASSKQSRRGGDTIYF. The chain links TRBV21-1 to TRBJ1-3. TRBV21-1 has pseudogene status. This CDR3 contains 16 residues.